This TCR beta chain stems from a study of beta chain features in type 1 diabetes. Study-wide results and limits: Compared with healthy donors, patients appeared to share more similar naive, central memory and regulatory TCRB repertoires. Reduced insertions and increased deletions marked VDJ junctions in type 1 diabetes patients. A moderate, significant TCRB CDR3 shortening appeared in type 1 diabetes across four CD4+ subsets.

With V trimmed by 11 bases and J by 5 bases, 17 bases remained unmatched. Looked up from germline, CDR1 is LNHDA and CDR2 is SQIVND (reference sequence). The CDR3 contains 16 residues. Purity exceeding 95% was reached by all sorted populations. Notes on this clone: Its specificity is not known.

Expressed TCRB transcripts were sequenced because the entire RNA isolate underwent reverse transcription. Only in-frame clones appear in the TCRdb table, and some are missing; sequencing was by immunoSEQ multiplex PCR. This sample has approximately 50,000 clones, with under 75% found just once. The clonotype originates from a young woman with type 1 diabetes. The V and J genes are TRBV19 and TRBJ2-1; 8 bases are a match to TRBD2. Sequencing was performed on stem cell memory CD4+ T cells from blood. Written as DNA, the CDR3 is TGTGCCTCTCTCGGTCATCCGGGACTAGGGGACAATGAGCAGTTCTTC. Translated, it gives CASLGHPGLGDNEQFF.